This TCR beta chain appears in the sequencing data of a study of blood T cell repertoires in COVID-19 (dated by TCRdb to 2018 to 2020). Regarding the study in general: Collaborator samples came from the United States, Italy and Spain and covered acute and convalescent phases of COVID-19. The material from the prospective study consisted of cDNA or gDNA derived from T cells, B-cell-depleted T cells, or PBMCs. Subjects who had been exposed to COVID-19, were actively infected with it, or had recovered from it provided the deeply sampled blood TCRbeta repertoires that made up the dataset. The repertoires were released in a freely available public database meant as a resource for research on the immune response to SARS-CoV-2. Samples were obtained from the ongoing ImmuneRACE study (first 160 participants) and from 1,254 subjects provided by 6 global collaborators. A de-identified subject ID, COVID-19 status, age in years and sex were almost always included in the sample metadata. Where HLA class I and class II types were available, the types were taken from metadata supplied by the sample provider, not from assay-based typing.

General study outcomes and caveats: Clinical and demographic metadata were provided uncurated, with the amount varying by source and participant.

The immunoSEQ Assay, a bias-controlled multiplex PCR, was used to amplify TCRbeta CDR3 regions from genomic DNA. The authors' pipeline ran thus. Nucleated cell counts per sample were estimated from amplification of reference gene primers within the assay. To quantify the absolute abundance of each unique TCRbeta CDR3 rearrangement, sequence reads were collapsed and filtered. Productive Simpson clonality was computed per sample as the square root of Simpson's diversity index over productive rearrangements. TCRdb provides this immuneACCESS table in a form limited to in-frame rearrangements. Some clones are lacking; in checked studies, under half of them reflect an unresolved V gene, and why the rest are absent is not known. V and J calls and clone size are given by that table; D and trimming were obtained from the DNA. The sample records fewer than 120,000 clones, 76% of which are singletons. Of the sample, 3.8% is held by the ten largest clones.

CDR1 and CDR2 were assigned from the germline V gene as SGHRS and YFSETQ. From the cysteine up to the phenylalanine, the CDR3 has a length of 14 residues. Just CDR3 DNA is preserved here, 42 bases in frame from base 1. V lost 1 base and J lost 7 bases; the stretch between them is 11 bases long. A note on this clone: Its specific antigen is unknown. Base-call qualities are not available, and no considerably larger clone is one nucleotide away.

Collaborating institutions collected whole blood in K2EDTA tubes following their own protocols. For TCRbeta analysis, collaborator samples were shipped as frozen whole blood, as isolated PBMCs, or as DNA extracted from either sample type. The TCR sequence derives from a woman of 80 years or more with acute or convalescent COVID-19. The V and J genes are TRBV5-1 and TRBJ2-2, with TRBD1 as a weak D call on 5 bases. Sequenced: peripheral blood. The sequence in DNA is TGCGCCAGCAGCTTGAGGACAAAGGACGGGGAGCTGTTTTTT. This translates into CASSLRTKDGELFF.